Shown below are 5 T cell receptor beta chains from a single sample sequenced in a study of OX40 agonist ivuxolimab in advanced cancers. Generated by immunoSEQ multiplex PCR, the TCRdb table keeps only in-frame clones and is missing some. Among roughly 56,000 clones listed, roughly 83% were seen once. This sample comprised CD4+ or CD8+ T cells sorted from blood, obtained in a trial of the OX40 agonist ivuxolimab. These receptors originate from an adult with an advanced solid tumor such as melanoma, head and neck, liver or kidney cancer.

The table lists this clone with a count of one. The DNA for the CDR3 is TGTGCCGTCCGGAGGGGGCTCGACTCGTGGGGCTACACCTTC. Its translation: CAVRRGLDSWGYTF. The V call is TRBV6-5, the J call TRBJ1-2, with 7 positions matching TRBD1. Germline loops: CDR1 MNHEY, CDR2 SVGAGI. With V trimmed by 11 bases and J by 8 bases, 17 bases remained unmatched. This CDR3 has 14 residues.

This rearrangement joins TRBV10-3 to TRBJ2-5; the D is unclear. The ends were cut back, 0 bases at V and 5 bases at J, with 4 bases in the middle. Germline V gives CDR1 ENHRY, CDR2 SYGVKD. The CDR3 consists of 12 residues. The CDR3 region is CAISESRETQYF. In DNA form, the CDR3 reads TGTGCCATCAGTGAGTCGAGGGAGACCCAGTACTTC.

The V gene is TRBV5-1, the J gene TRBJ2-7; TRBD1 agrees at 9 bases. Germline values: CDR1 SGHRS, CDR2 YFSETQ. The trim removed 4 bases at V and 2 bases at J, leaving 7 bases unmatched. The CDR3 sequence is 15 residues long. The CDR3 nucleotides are TGCGCCAGCAGCCAAGGGACAGGGTTAACCTACGAGCAGTACTTC. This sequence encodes CASSQGTGLTYEQYF.

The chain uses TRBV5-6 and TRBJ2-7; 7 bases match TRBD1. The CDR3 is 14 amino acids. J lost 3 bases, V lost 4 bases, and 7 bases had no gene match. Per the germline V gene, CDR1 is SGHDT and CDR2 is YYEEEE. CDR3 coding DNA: TGTGCCAGCAGCCAATGGGACAGACACTACGAGCAGTACTTC. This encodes CASSQWDRHYEQYF.

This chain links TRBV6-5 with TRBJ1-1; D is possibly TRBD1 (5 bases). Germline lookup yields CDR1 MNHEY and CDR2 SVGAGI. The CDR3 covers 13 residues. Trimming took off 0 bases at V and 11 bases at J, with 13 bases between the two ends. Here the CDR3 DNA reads TGTGCCAGCAGTTACTCTTTAGGGGCGTCCGCTTTCTTT. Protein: CASSYSLGASAFF.